This T cell receptor (beta chain) comes out of a study of T cell changes during pregnancy in multiple sclerosis. V dropped 6 bases and J dropped 11 bases, with 13 bases sitting between them. CDR1 is MNHEY and CDR2 is SMNVEV in the germline V gene (reference sequence). This CDR3 region has 11 residues. Assay used: immunoSEQ multiplex PCR; TCRdb lists only in-frame clones, some missing. The sample shows around 33,000 clones, roughly 90% of them seen only once. Sequenced material: CD8+ T cells from peripheral blood mononuclear cells, taken in the third trimester of pregnancy. The origin of this receptor is a female donor with multiple sclerosis, enrolled in a pregnancy study. The V and J genes are TRBV27 and TRBJ1-2, with D possibly being TRBD1 (6 bases). The CDR3 loop is CASSRGVGYTF. The CDR3 coding sequence is TGTGCCAGCAGCAGGGGAGTGGGTTACACCTTC.